This T cell receptor (beta chain) stems from a study of vaccination effects on CD4 cells after COVID-19. Overall study findings and caveats: Cross-reactivity with common cold coronaviruses was shown by only 1 of 255 vaccine-induced clones in healthy vaccinees.

Before sequencing, viral peptide pools were used by the ViraFEST assay to expand antigen-specific CD4+ T cells. CD4+ T cell isolation took place after 10 days of culture. Two doses of BNT162b2 or mRNA-1273 vaccine were administered to participants. The repertoire was sequenced with immunoSEQ multiplex PCR; TCRdb's copy has only in-frame clones and lacks some. In the table there are 28,000 or so clones, about 70% of which are singletons. Germline V gene data show CDR1 as MNHEY and CDR2 as SMNVEV (reference sequence). This CDR3 comprises 15 residues. V lost 2 bases to trimming and J lost 6 bases, with 11 bases between them. A note on this clone: No antigen is known for it.

The source is a human donor who received a COVID-19 vaccine. The V call is TRBV27, the J call TRBJ1-6; a possible D gene is TRBD1 (6 bases). Sample: CD4+ T cells from PBMCs cultured with HCoV-NL63 spike peptides, taken after COVID-19 vaccination. CDR3 DNA sequence: TGTGCCAGCAGTTTAGGGGGCGGTTTTAATTCACCCCTCCACTTT. This codes for CASSLGGGFNSPLHF.